Sequencing of this T cell receptor beta chain was carried out in a study of cytomegalovirus exposure and HLA in healthy donors. Findings of the study overall: Cytomegalovirus status, reportedly, was diagnosed with high specificity and sensitivity by the classifier. Three of the chains that were CMV-associated were confirmed in vitro to be specific for CMV antigens. Later on, a genetic analysis was performed. It linked a missense variant in DCLRE1C with V- and J-gene trimming of TCR beta. Common viral pathogens (according to a later analysis) appeared linked to several of the most significant clusters.

60 Vbeta and 13 Jbeta primers were used in PCR. The repertoire was sequenced with immunoSEQ multiplex PCR; TCRdb's copy has only in-frame clones and lacks some. The table shows under 200,000 clones, with 60% to 85% occurring only once. A note on this clone: The target antigen is unknown.

This CDR3 is built from 15 residues. V lost 4 bases to trimming and J lost 0 bases; unmatched junction nucleotides: 7. Germline CDR1 SGHNT, CDR2 YYREEE (reference sequence). The receptor was isolated from a woman in her thirties or forties in good health and CMV-seronegative. The specimen was PBMCs. V is TRBV5-4 and J is TRBJ2-7, with 7 bases identical to TRBD1. The CDR3 loop is CASSMGQSSSYEQYF. The CDR3 coding sequence is TGTGCCAGCAGCATGGGACAGTCAAGCTCCTACGAGCAGTACTTC.